Below, one T cell receptor beta chain is given with its context. The CDR3 spans 14 residues. J was trimmed by 2 bases and V by 6 bases; bases with no gene match: 4. Per the germline V gene, CDR1 is MNHEY and CDR2 is SMNVEV (reference sequence). The sample comes from a study of blood T cell repertoires in COVID-19. Authors' data handling: From reference gene primer amplification, estimates of nucleated cell counts were derived. Profiling relied on immunoSEQ multiplex PCR, and the TCRdb table lists in-frame clones only, not all of them. V and J calls and clone size are copied from that table; D and trimming were computed from the DNA. Counted here are 150,000 to 200,000 clones, around 83% occurring once; the ten biggest clones make up 1.5%.

This TCR was recovered from a human donor in a cohort sampled during active COVID-19. This chain links TRBV27 with TRBJ1-2, with 9 bases that match TRBD1. The material sequenced was peripheral blood. The CDR3 sequence is CASRKQGANYGYTF. The CDR3 nucleotides are TGTGCCAGCAGAAAACAGGGGGCGAACTATGGCTACACCTTC.